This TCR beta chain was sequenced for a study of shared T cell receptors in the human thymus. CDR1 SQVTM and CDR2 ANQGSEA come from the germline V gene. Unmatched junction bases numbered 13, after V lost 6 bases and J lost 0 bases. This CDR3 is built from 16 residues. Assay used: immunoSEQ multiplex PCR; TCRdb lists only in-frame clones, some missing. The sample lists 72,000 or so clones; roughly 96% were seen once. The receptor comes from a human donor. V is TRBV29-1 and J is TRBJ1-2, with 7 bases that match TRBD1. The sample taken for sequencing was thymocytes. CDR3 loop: CSVDRTGGYSNYGYTF. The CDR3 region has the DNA TGCAGCGTGGACAGGACAGGAGGATACTCTAACTATGGCTACACCTTC.